The next 29 T cell receptor beta chains were all read from a single sample in a study of blood T cell repertoires in COVID-19 (dated by TCRdb to 2019 to 2021). The library was obtained by the immunoSEQ multiplex PCR assay. Drawn from immuneACCESS, this table holds only the in-frame rearrangements with V and J called that TCRdb kept. Clones are partly lost; checked studies trace under half to an unresolved V gene and leave the rest unexplained. For this sample there are around 330,000 clones; roughly 90% appear just once. In total, the top ten clones hold roughly 5.2% of the sample. Sequencing was done on a sample of PBMCs or T cells enriched from blood (not recorded which). Receptors originate from a man aged 60 to 69 who had recovered from COVID-19.

The rearrangement links TRBV24-1 to TRBJ1-2; D not resolved. V lost 4 bases and J 2 bases, leaving 10 bases between the germline ends. The CDR3 runs 14 residues. Germline CDR1 is KGHDR and CDR2 is SFDVKD. CDR3 amino acids: CATSEGVPNYGYTF. The DNA of the CDR3 is TGTGCCACCAGTGAGGGCGTCCCGAACTATGGCTACACCTTC.

The V call is TRBV24-1, the J call TRBJ1-2; D not certain. Trimming took 3 bases from V and 5 from J, leaving 3 bases between them. This CDR3 has 11 amino acids. Germline V lookup: CDR1 KGHDR, CDR2 SFDVKD. CDR3 DNA sequence: TGTGCCACCAGTGATCTGTATGGCTACACCTTC. The encoded protein is CATSDLYGYTF.

This clone was observed once. The genes are TRBV11-2 and TRBJ2-3, with 7 bases lining up with TRBD2. V trimming: 4 bases; J trimming: 3 bases; junction bases outside the gene matches: 10. From germline, CDR1 is SGHAT and CDR2 FQNNGV. The CDR3 covers 16 residues. The CDR3 sequence: CASSWDYLRATDTQYF. DNA of the CDR3: TGTGCCAGCAGCTGGGACTATTTACGAGCTACAGATACGCAGTATTTT.

V gene TRBV5-1 combines with J gene TRBJ2-1; TRBD1 aligns across 10 bases. The germline V gene encodes CDR1 SGHRS and CDR2 YFSETQ. The CDR3 length is 16 residues. Germline trimming cut 0 bases from V and 2 bases from J; bases unmatched to any gene: 2. The CDR3 DNA follows: TGCGCCAGCAGCTTGGTCGGACAGGGGGCCTACAATGAGCAGTTCTTC. This sequence encodes CASSLVGQGAYNEQFF.

The CDR3 DNA is TGTGCCACCAGTGACTCCGGGACAGGGAAGGAAAAACTGTTTTTT. Translation: CATSDSGTGKEKLFF. The chain combines TRBV24-1 with TRBJ1-4; 9 bases are shared with TRBD1. Trimming took 4 bases from V and 8 from J; bases not matched to a gene: 7. The CDR3 has 15 amino acids. Germline CDR1 is KGHDR and CDR2 is SFDVKD.

As for this clone: Compared with germline, one end of the junction differs, possibly owing to a read error. The same CDR3 arises from other DNA sequences in this sample as well. The chain links TRBV28 to TRBJ2-7, with 13 bases lining up with TRBD2. Germline V CDR1 and CDR2: MDHEN, SYDVKM. This CDR3 contains 17 residues. CDR3: CASSRHTGTSGKSEQYF. DNA for the CDR3: TGTGCTAGCAGTCGACATACTGGGACTAGCGGGAAGAGCGAGCAGTACTTC. The whole variable domain, remainder taken from reference TRBV28 and TRBJ2-7, is DVKVTQSSRYLVKRTGEKVFLECVQDMDHENMFWYRQDPGLGLRLIYFSYDVKMKEKGDIPEGYSVSREKKERFSLILESASTNQTSMYLCASSRHTGTSGKSEQYFGPGTRLTVT.

V usage is TRBV7-2 and J usage is TRBJ2-7, with 11 bases aligning to TRBD1. The CDR3 has 16 residues. Per germline, CDR1 SGHTA and CDR2 FQGNSA. The trim removed 1 base at V and 4 bases at J, leaving 6 bases unmatched. CDR3 amino acids: CASSLVGTGGYYEQYF. In DNA form, the CDR3 reads TGTGCCAGCAGCTTAGTCGGGACAGGGGGGTATTACGAGCAGTACTTC.

V and J are TRBV6-2 or TRBV6-3 and TRBJ2-7; D ambiguous. In germline, CDR1 is MNHEY, CDR2 SVGEGT. Trimming took 2 bases from V and 0 from J, leaving 5 bases between them. This CDR3 region has 13 residues. The CDR3 is CASSYVASYEQYF. Here the CDR3 DNA reads TGTGCCAGCAGTTACGTAGCCTCCTACGAGCAGTACTTC.

The chain uses TRBV19 and TRBJ2-7; a weak D match, TRBD1 (6 bases). CDR3 size: 15 residues. V was clipped by 1 base and J by 0 bases, with 10 bases between them. Germline-derived CDR1 and CDR2 are LNHDA and SQIVND (reference sequence). CDR3 in amino acids: CASSIGTASSYEQYF. The CDR3 nucleotides are TGTGCCAGTAGTATAGGGACAGCGAGCTCCTACGAGCAGTACTTC.

This chain joins TRBV7-9 and TRBJ2-1; TRBD2 matches at 10 bases. V shed 5 bases, J shed 4 bases, and the junction held 8 bases outside the gene matches. The CDR3 is 16 amino acids. The germline gives CDR1 SEHNR, CDR2 FQNEAQ (reference sequence). CDR3 nucleotide sequence: TGTGCCAGCAGCCCTCCGGGACTAGCGCTGTACAATGAGCAGTTCTTC. Its translation: CASSPPGLALYNEQFF.

This chain connects TRBV19 to TRBJ2-5; 11 nucleotides line up with TRBD2. After removal of 4 bases from V and 5 bases from J, the junction contained 12 bases not matched to a gene. This CDR3 contains 17 residues. Germline assignment: CDR1 LNHDA and CDR2 SQIVND (reference sequence). For the CDR3, the DNA is TGTGCCAGTAGTACTGGGGTTAGCGGGAGGGCCGATGAGACCCAGTACTTC. Its translation is CASSTGVSGRADETQYF.

CDR3 sequence (DNA): TGTGCCAGCAGTGAACCCCGCGGAAACTATGGCTACACCTTC. The encoded protein is CASSEPRGNYGYTF. This rearrangement joins TRBV6-1 to TRBJ1-2; no reliable D call. In germline, CDR1 is MNHNS, CDR2 SASEGT. V dropped 2 bases and J dropped 2 bases, with 9 bases sitting between them. The CDR3 spans 14 residues.

The chain employs TRBV3-1 (or the pseudogene TRBV3-2) and TRBJ2-7, with a weak D call TRBD1 (5 bases). Germline V CDR1 and CDR2: LGHDT, YNNKEL (reference sequence). The V and J ends lost 2 bases and 3 bases respectively, with 8 bases between them. The CDR3 consists of 13 residues. CDR3 in amino acids: CASSQHDSYEQYF. The CDR3 DNA sequence: TGTGCCAGCAGCCAACACGACAGCTACGAGCAGTACTTC.

DNA for the CDR3: TGTGCCATCAGTCTACAGGGGAGCGATGGCTACACCTTC. Its translation: CAISLQGSDGYTF. This chain links TRBV10-3 with TRBJ1-2, with 7 bases lining up with TRBD1. Germline lookup yields CDR1 ENHRY and CDR2 SYGVKD. V lost 5 bases, J lost 6 bases, and 6 bases stayed unmatched. The CDR3 runs 13 residues.

This chain uses TRBV28 with TRBJ2-7; 9 bases map to TRBD1. V lost 3 bases and J lost 0; bases outside the gene matches: 9. CDR1 is MDHEN and CDR2 is SYDVKM in the germline V gene. This CDR3 has 17 residues. CDR3 sequence reads: CASSLYGRGQGSYEQYF. The DNA for the CDR3 is TGTGCCAGCAGTTTGTACGGTCGGGGACAGGGCTCCTACGAGCAGTACTTC.

The rearrangement links TRBV24-1 to TRBJ2-7, with 7 bases identical to TRBD2. Germline assignment: CDR1 KGHDR and CDR2 SFDVKD. After removal of 5 bases from V and 5 bases from J, the junction contained 11 bases not matched to a gene. The CDR3 sequence is 15 residues long. The CDR3 reads CATSAPAGLFDEQYF. The CDR3 DNA reads as TGTGCCACCAGTGCCCCAGCGGGATTATTTGACGAGCAGTACTTC.

This sequence joins TRBV27 and TRBJ2-3, with TRBD1 as a possible D gene (7 bases). Germline loops: CDR1 MNHEY, CDR2 SMNVEV (reference sequence). Trimming removed 0 bases at V and 6 bases at J, with 13 bases between. CDR3 size: 15 residues. Written as DNA, the CDR3 is TGTGCCAGCAGTTTATCGGGCAGGGGGGCGGATACGCAGTATTTT. It encodes CASSLSGRGADTQYF.

The V and J genes are TRBV21-1 and TRBJ1-5; the table's D call, TRBD1, has no DNA check behind it. TRBV21-1 is classified as a pseudogene. The CDR3 consists of 16 residues. CDR3 coding DNA: TGTGCCAGCCTCCCTGGGACAGACTATAGCAATCAGCCCCAGCATTTT. Translated, it gives CASLPGTDYSNQPQHF.

The chain couples TRBV18 to TRBJ1-2; D remains unclear. This CDR3 spans 16 amino acids. The V end lost 3 bases, the J end lost 2 bases, and 16 bases lay between the germline ends. Germline V gene sequence: CDR1 KGHSH, CDR2 LQKENI. The CDR3 DNA reads TGTGCCAGCTCACCTACCGCCGCGGGCGGAAACTATGGCTACACCTTC. Protein sequence: CASSPTAAGGNYGYTF. The whole variable domain, filled in from reference TRBV18 and TRBJ1-2, reads NAGVMQNPRHLVRRRGQEARLRCSPMKGHSHVYWYRQLPEEGLKFMVYLQKENIIDESGMPKERFSAEFPKEGPSILRIQQVVRGDSAAYFCASSPTAAGGNYGYTFGSGTRLTVV.

The CDR3 DNA reads as TGTGCCAGCTCGCCGAACAGGGAAGACTATGGCTACACCTTC. Translating it yields CASSPNREDYGYTF. This rearrangement joins TRBV18 to TRBJ1-2; D possibly corresponds to TRBD1 (6 bases). Germline CDR1 reads KGHSH; CDR2 reads LQKENI. CDR3 length equals 14 residues. V shed 6 bases and J shed 3 bases, with 14 bases lying between them.

Details on this clone: Sequence at one end of the junction differs from germline and may be a read error. The chain has TRBV11-2 and TRBJ2-1, with 12 bases fitting TRBD2. The CDR3 extends over 15 amino acids. Germline V gene lookup returns CDR1 SGHAT and CDR2 FQNNGV. CDR3 DNA: TGTGCCAGCAGCTTATCCCAGCTAGCGGGAGGGCCTCCGGTCTTC. As protein: CASSLSQLAGGPPVF.

This clone is a singleton in its sample. This sequence joins TRBV19 and TRBJ1-2; 8 nucleotides match TRBD1. V lost 5 bases to trimming and J lost 8 bases; unmatched junction nucleotides: 16. Germline V gives CDR1 LNHDA, CDR2 SQIVND (reference sequence). The CDR3 has 16 amino acids. The CDR3 DNA reads TGTGCCAGTAGTGCGTTCTTCGACAGGGGAGGAGGCGGCTACACCTTC. Its protein product is CASSAFFDRGGGGYTF.

The V and J genes are TRBV11-2 and TRBJ2-1; 9 bases align to TRBD2. The CDR3 spans 14 residues. CDR1 is SGHAT, CDR2 FQNNGV, per germline. V gave up 9 bases and J gave up 4 bases; unmatched junction bases: 7. The CDR3 nucleotides read TGTGCCAGTGAATCGACTAGCGGTTACAATGAGCAGTTCTTC. Translating it yields CASESTSGYNEQFF.

This chain links TRBV2 with TRBJ2-1, with D possibly TRBD2 on 5 matching bases. Germline V gives CDR1 SNHLY, CDR2 FYNNEI. CDR3 size: 16 residues. The V gene lost 0 bases and the J gene lost 4 bases, with 13 bases spanning the gap. The CDR3 sequence: CASSEASRSGYNEQFF. Written as DNA, the CDR3 is TGTGCCAGCAGTGAAGCGTCCAGGAGCGGATACAATGAGCAGTTCTTC. Combining the CDR3 with reference TRBV2 and TRBJ2-1 gives the whole variable domain EPEVTQTPSHQVTQMGQEVILRCVPISNHLYFYWYRQILGQKVEFLVSFYNNEISEKSEIFDDQFSVERPDGSNFTLKIRSTKLEDSAMYFCASSEASRSGYNEQFFGPGTRLTVL.

CDR3 amino acids: CASSPGLAGGNQETQYF. The CDR3 region has the DNA TGTGCCAGCAGCCCAGGACTAGCGGGAGGTAACCAAGAGACCCAGTACTTC. The V and J genes are TRBV7-9 and TRBJ2-5; TRBD2 matches at 14 bases. The V segment lost 5 bases and the J segment 0 bases; nucleotides outside the gene matches: 5. The germline V gene encodes CDR1 SEHNR and CDR2 FQNEAQ (reference sequence). CDR3 length equals 17 residues.

Regarding this clone: This sample also contains other DNA sequences that code for the same CDR3. The chain carries TRBV7-2 and TRBJ2-7, with TRBD2 matching over 8 bases. V trimming: 1 base; J trimming: 2 bases; junction bases outside the gene matches: 7. The germline CDR1 and CDR2 sequences are SGHTA and FQGNSA. The CDR3 has 16 residues. Here the CDR3 DNA reads TGTGCCAGCAGCTTAGTAAGCGGGAGCCCAACCTACGAGCAGTACTTC. This gives the protein CASSLVSGSPTYEQYF.

This clone was seen a few times. The rearrangement uses TRBV5-4 and TRBJ2-7, with TRBD2 matching 11 bases. V was pared by 4 bases and J by 3 bases, with 6 bases of the junction left unmatched. The CDR3 contains 15 residues. The V gene's germline CDR1 is SGHNT and CDR2 YYREEE (reference sequence). The CDR3 DNA sequence: TGTGCCAGCAGCCCACGACTAGCGGGACTCTACGAGCAGTACTTC. It encodes CASSPRLAGLYEQYF.

The chain has TRBV21-1 and TRBJ1-6; the table assigns TRBD1, which was not confirmed against the DNA. TRBV21-1 is labeled a pseudogene. The CDR3 contains 14 residues. The CDR3 DNA is TGTGCCAGACGACTTCCAGGGGGGTTTTCACCCCTCCACTTT. The encoded protein is CARRLPGGFSPLHF.

J is TRBJ2-1 and V is TRBV7-3; D is undetermined. Trimming removed 0 bases at V and 4 bases at J, with 13 bases between. CDR3 length equals 16 residues. The germline V gene has CDR1 SGHTA and CDR2 FQGTGA. CDR3 DNA sequence: TGTGCCAGCAGCTTAACCCCCGCGCTAGAGTACAATGAGCAGTTCTTC. This sequence encodes CASSLTPALEYNEQFF.